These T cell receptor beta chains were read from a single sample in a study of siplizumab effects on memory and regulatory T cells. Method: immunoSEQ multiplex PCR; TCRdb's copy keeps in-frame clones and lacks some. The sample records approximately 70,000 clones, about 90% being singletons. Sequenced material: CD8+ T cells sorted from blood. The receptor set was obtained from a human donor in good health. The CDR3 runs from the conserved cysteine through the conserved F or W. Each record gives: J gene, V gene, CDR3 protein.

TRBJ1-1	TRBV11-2	CASSMGISTYTEAFF
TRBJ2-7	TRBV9	CASSEGSGSYYEQYF
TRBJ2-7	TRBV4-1	CASSQDPGQGNTYEQYF
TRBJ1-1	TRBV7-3	CASSYGTGLNTEAFF
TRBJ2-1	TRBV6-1	CASRRRGVDEQFF
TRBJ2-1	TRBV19	CASSIDPNEQFF
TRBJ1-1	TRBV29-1	CSVEVQGTEAFF
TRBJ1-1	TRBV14	CASSRNTEAFF
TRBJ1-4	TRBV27	CASSPRQGISANEKLFF
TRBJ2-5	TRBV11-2	CASSSDRTLKETQYF
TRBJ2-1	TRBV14	CASTLGGGPYNEQFF
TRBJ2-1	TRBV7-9	CASSLVSGREQFF
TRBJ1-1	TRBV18	CASSPPRGMNTEAFF
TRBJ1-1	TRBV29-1	CSVEGQGWTEAFF
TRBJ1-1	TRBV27	CASSFRGTGKAFF
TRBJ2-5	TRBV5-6	CASSLMTSLETQYF
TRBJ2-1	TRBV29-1	CSVGGGTGYLF
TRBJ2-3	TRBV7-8	CASSGPGVQSTDTQYF
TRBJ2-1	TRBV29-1	CSVDPVSNEQFF
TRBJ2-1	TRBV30	CAWSFTSGSLREQFF
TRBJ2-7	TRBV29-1	CSVTLLGGEQYF
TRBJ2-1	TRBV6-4	CASKPLAGGPNEQFF
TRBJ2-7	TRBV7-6	CASSLRDTSYEQYF
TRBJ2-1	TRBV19	CASISSLYNEQFF
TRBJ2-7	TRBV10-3	CAISAPPTGTSYEQYF
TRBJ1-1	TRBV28	CASSFARPEAFF
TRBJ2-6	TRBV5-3	CARNQIGEQSRANVLTF
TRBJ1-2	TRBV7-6	CASSHPGGDGYTF
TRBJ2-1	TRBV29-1	CSVPQGGSYNEQFF
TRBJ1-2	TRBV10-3	CAISEIGGYTF
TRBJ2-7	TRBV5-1	CASSFNSYEQYF
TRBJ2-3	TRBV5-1	CASSLDSGVDTQYF
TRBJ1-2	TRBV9	CASSVGGNYGYTF
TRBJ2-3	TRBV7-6	CASSRGTGPYNTQYF
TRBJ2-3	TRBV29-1	CSALDLHGTDTQYF
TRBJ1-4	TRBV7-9	CASRSPGQFDEKLFF
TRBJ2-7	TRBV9	CASSVGDEQYF
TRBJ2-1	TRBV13	CASSMTSGPVFIVHNEQFF
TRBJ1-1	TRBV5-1	CASSLGRDMNTEAFF
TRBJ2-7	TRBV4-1	CASSHSPPAPPYEQYF
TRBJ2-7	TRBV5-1	CASSLAPGYEQYF
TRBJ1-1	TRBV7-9	CASSFFGGDEAFF
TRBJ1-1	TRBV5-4	CASSRPTSGNTEAFF
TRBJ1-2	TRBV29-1	CSLWTGGSEGYTF
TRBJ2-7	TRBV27	CASSYSGFNEQYF
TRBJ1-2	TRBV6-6	CASSPDRPDGYTF
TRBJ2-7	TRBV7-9	CASSLVPSGGLYEQYF
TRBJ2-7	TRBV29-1	CSVEGNADEQYF
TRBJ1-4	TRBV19	CASSAWPGQGVEGANEKLFF
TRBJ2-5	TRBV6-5	CASSYSARQYQETQYF
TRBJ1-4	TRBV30	CAWSEGQGNEKLFF
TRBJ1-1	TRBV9	CASSVVGTEAFF
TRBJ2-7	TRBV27	CAVGLVEQYF
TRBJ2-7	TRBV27	CASSLSWGGGPHEQYF
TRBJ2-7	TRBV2	CASSDGLAGYYEQYF
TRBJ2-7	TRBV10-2	CASGFETEDPSYEQYF
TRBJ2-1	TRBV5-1	CASSFPGLAATGYNEQFF